One and the same sample provided the 6 T cell receptor beta chains below, sequenced in a study of CD8+ T cells in alopecia areata. The sample's treatment: oral pan-JAK inhibitor, 5-10 mg twice daily. TCR sequencing used cDNA made by reverse transcription of extracted RNA. Measured with immunoSEQ multiplex PCR; TCRdb has only the in-frame clones, and not every one. The data show 95,000 to 100,000 clones, around 60% seen once. The sequences come from CD8+ T cells sorted from blood, collected at week 4, from a patient treated with tofacitinib. Receptor source: a human donor with alopecia areata.

This chain links TRBV30 with TRBJ1-2; possibly TRBD1 for D (5 bases). V was shortened by 2 bases and J by 8 bases, with 15 bases between the two germline ends. The CDR3 contains 13 residues. Germline V gives CDR1 GTSNPN, CDR2 SVGIG (reference sequence). CDR3 sequence: CAWSTQGIDGYTF. The CDR3 nucleotides read TGTGCCTGGAGTACCCAGGGAATCGACGGCTACACCTTC.

V and J are TRBV7-3 and TRBJ2-3; 7 bases agree with TRBD1. Germline lookup yields CDR1 SGHTA and CDR2 FQGTGA. With V trimmed by 6 bases and J by 0 bases, 6 bases remained unmatched. The CDR3 consists of 15 residues. This chain's CDR3 is CASSRTGVSTDTQYF. The CDR3 DNA sequence: TGTGCCAGCAGTCGAACAGGGGTGAGCACAGATACGCAGTATTTT.

In DNA form, the CDR3 reads TGTGCCAGCAGCTGGACAGGGCACGAGCAGTACTTC. Translation gives CASSWTGHEQYF. V gene TRBV25-1 combines with J gene TRBJ2-7; 8 nucleotides align to TRBD1. Germline values: CDR1 MGHDK, CDR2 SYGVNS. Unmatched junction bases numbered 3, after V lost 6 bases and J lost 5 bases. There are 12 residues in the CDR3.

The chain has TRBV27 and TRBJ1-5, with D unresolved. The germline V gene has CDR1 MNHEY and CDR2 SMNVEV (reference sequence). The V end was cut by 2 bases, the J end by 1 base, with 9 bases between. CDR3 size: 15 residues. CDR3 amino acids: CASSLGVASNQPQHF. CDR3 sequence (DNA): TGTGCCAGCAGTTTAGGGGTTGCGAGCAATCAGCCCCAGCATTTT.

The chain uses TRBV30 and TRBJ2-1; unclear D gene. Germline CDR1 is GTSNPN and CDR2 is SVGIG (reference sequence). This CDR3 contains 14 residues. The V gene lost 0 bases and the J gene lost 8 bases, with 14 bases spanning the gap. The CDR3 DNA reads as TGTGCCTGGAGTGTACTATTAGTTGAGGATGAGCAGTTCTTC. The encoded protein is CAWSVLLVEDEQFF.

The chain's CDR3 is CASSLRTGGELFF. CDR3 sequence (DNA): TGTGCCAGCAGTTTACGGACGGGCGGGGAGCTGTTTTTT. The genes are TRBV28 and TRBJ2-2; D is uncertain. CDR3 length: 13 amino acids. The germline V gene encodes CDR1 MDHEN and CDR2 SYDVKM. V lost 2 bases to trimming and J lost 7 bases, with 8 bases between them.